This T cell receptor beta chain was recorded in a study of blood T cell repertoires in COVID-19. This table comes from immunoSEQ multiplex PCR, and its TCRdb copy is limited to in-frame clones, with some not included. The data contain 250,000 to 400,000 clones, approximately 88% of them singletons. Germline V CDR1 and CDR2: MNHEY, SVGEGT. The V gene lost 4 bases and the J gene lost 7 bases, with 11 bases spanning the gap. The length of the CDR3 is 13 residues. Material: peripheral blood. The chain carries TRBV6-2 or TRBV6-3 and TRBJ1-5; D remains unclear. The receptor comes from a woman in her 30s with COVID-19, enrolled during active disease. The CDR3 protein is CASSSRGVQPQHF. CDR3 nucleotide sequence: TGTGCCAGCAGTTCTCGGGGTGTACAGCCCCAGCATTTT.